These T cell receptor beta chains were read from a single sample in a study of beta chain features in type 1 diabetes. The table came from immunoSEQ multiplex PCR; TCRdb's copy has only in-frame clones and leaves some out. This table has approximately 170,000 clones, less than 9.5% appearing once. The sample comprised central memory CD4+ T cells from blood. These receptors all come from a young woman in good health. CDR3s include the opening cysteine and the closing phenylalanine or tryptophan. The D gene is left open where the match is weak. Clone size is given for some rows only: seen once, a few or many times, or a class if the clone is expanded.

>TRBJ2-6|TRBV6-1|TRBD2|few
TGTGCCAGCAGTGCTACCGGGGGGAGGGGAATTCCCTCTGGGGCCAACGTCCTGACTTTC
CASSATGGRGIPSGANVLTF
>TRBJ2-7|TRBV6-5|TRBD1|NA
TGTGCCAGCAGTTATCGGGGACAGGGGGCTTACGAGCAGTACTTC
CASSYRGQGAYEQYF
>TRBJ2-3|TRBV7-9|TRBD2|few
TGTGCCAGCAGCAAAAGACTAGCGGGAGACCGCACAGATACGCAGTATTTT
CASSKRLAGDRTDTQYF
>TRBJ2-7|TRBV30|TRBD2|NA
TGTGCCTGGAACTTCCCGGGACTAGCGGGGGAGCAGTACTTC
CAWNFPGLAGEQYF
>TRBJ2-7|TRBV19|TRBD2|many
TGTGCCAGTAGTATAGGTGTGGCTAGCGGGACTCACTCCTACGAGCAGTACTTC
CASSIGVASGTHSYEQYF
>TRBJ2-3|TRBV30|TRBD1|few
TGTGCCTGGAGTGTAGGACAGGGGGGCTCCACAGATACGCAGTATTTT
CAWSVGQGGSTDTQYF
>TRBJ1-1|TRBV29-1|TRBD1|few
TGCAGCGTTCACAGGGGGATCGTTACTGAAGCTTTCTTT
CSVHRGIVTEAFF
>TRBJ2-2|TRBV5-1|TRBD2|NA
TGCGCCAGCAGCCGACTAGCGGGAGAGAATGGGGAGCTGTTTTTT
CASSRLAGENGELFF
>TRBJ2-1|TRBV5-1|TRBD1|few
TGCGCCAGCAGCTTGTCCCCGACAGGGGTCTCCTACAATGAGCAGTTCTTC
CASSLSPTGVSYNEQFF
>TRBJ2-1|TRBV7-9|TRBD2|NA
TGTGCCAGCAGCTTGTTTGACGGGAGGGGCCGAACAAATGAGCAGTTCTTC
CASSLFDGRGRTNEQFF
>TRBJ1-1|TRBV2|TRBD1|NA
TGTGCCAGCAGTGAATCGGGGACAGTGAACACTGAAGCTTTCTTT
CASSESGTVNTEAFF